What follows is one TCR beta chain and its context. This clone was counted once. The antigen this receptor binds is unknown. Base-call qualities are not available, and no considerably larger clone is one nucleotide away. The sample originates from a study of blood T cell repertoires in COVID-19 (dated by TCRdb to about 2020). For the wider study: The collaborator samples originated in the United States, Italy and Spain and spanned the acute and convalescent phases of COVID-19. Where available, HLA class I and class II types were taken from metadata supplied by the sample provider and were not determined by assay-based typing. Sample metadata almost always included a de-identified subject ID, COVID-19 status, age in years and sex. Subjects who had been exposed to COVID-19, were actively infected with it, or had recovered from it provided the deeply sampled blood TCRbeta repertoires that made up the dataset. The samples were drawn from two sources: the first 160 participants of the ongoing ImmuneRACE study, and 1,200 or so subjects contributed by 6 global collaborators. The material from the prospective study consisted of cDNA or gDNA derived from T cells, B-cell-depleted T cells, or PBMCs. The repertoires were made available in a free public database intended to serve as a resource for research on the immune response to SARS-CoV-2.

At one collaborating source in Seattle, patients were enrolled during active infection and were followed longitudinally through the course of disease. Collaborating institutions collected whole blood in K2EDTA tubes following their own protocols. For TCRbeta analysis, collaborators shipped samples as frozen whole blood, isolated PBMCs, or DNA extracted from either of those sample types. The immunoSEQ Assay, a bias-controlled multiplex PCR, was used to amplify TCRbeta CDR3 regions from genomic DNA. As for how the authors treated the data: The number of nucleated cells in each sample was estimated from the amplification of reference gene primers within the assay. To quantify the absolute abundance of each unique TCRbeta CDR3 rearrangement, sequence reads were collapsed and filtered. For each sample, productive Simpson clonality was calculated as the square root of Simpson's diversity index across productive rearrangements. TCRdb carries this immuneACCESS record with in-frame sequences only. Its versions omit some clonotypes, under half of them owing to an unresolved V gene in the studies checked, with the rest unexplained. V, J and clone size reflect that table, while D and trimming were determined from the DNA. Here the sample has 150,000 or so clones; about 90% occur a single time. The biggest ten clones account for approximately 4.8% of the sample.

The investigation overall reported the following: How much clinical and demographic metadata was included differed by source and by participant, and the metadata was provided uncurated.

The CDR3 starts with the cysteine, ends with the phenylalanine, and has 15 residues. The entry retains the CDR3 DNA only, 45 bases that are in frame from base 1. Between the V and J ends, shortened by 3 bases and 3 bases respectively, the junction contains 14 bases. CDR1 and CDR2, per the germline V gene, are SGHAT and FQNNGV. The chain is encoded by TRBV11-2 joined to TRBJ1-1, with no reliable assignment of the D segment. The sequencing input was peripheral blood. This sequence originates from a man aged 25-45 years with COVID-19, enrolled during active disease. The nucleotide sequence is TGTGCCAGCAGCTTTTGGTGGAGTCCAGACACTGAAGCTTTCTTT. Its protein is CASSFWWSPDTEAFF.